The T cell receptor (beta chain) under discussion was sequenced for a study of cytomegalovirus exposure and HLA in healthy donors. Participants comprised healthy donors of bone marrow. Findings of the study overall: When the data were analyzed later, several of the most significant clusters appeared to be linked to common viral pathogens.

Germline V gene data show CDR1 as MNHEY and CDR2 as SVGAGI. This CDR3 region has 15 residues. J gave up 7 bases and V 6 bases, and 10 bases lay outside the gene matches. With 60 Vbeta and 13 Jbeta primers, the PCR was carried out. Assay used: immunoSEQ multiplex PCR; TCRdb lists only in-frame clones, some missing. The data show 120,000 to 150,000 clones, with roughly 82% seen just once and approximately 3.6% held by the top ten. Points on this clone: What it binds is unknown.

The TCR was taken from a male donor in good health and CMV-seronegative. The specimen sequenced was PBMCs. The chain recombines TRBV6-5 with TRBJ2-1; TRBD1 agrees at 9 bases. In DNA, the CDR3 is TGTGCCAGCAGCCCACGGGACAGGGTTGGTAATGAGCAGTTCTTC. Amino acids: CASSPRDRVGNEQFF.